This T cell receptor (beta chain) was sequenced in a study of T cells in Graves' hyperthyroidism and ophthalmopathy. Study-level findings and limits: Ophthalmopathy onset followed model prediction by a median around six months.

This clonotype has only one observation. The antigen is not known. Amplification targeted TCR beta CDR3 regions from RNA transcripts. When the TCR CDR3 underwent first-round RT-PCR, the HTBI primer set was used. Using its own MiXCR run on the multiplex PCR reads, TCRdb lists one record per CDR3 protein. The table records around 800,000 distinct CDR3 sequences, about 38% of them present only once. With 4 bases clipped from V and 0 bases from J, the junction kept 7 bases outside the gene matches. The CDR3 sequence is 17 residues long. Exclusion of patients followed from uncontrolled infection, other autoimmune disease, pregnancy or lactation.

Sequenced input: blood. The V call is TRBV12-3 or TRBV12-4, the J call TRBJ2-2; the match to TRBD1 covers 8 bases. The TCR sequence derives from a man aged 18 to 29 with Graves' hyperthyroidism. Here the CDR3 DNA reads TGTGCCAGCAGTTCGCCGGGACAGGCGACGAACACCGGGGAGCTGTTTTTT. Its protein is CASSSPGQATNTGELFF.